These 8 T cell receptor beta chains originate from one sample sequenced in a study of blood T cell repertoires in COVID-19. TCRdb's copy holds only in-frame clones and misses some; the assay was immunoSEQ multiplex PCR. In the table there are tens of thousands of clones, roughly 85% of which are singletons. The sample taken for sequencing was peripheral blood. The receptors come from a human donor in a cohort sampled during active COVID-19.

This chain uses TRBV11-2 with TRBJ1-1; no clear D gene. The CDR3 covers 13 residues. Trimming removed 1 base from V and 7 bases from J, with 10 bases in between. Germline V gene sequence: CDR1 SGHAT, CDR2 FQNNGV. The CDR3 nucleotides are TGTGCCAGCAGCTTAGTGGGAGCCATTGAAGCTTTCTTT. Its translation: CASSLVGAIEAFF.

This sequence joins TRBV3-1 (or the pseudogene TRBV3-2) and TRBJ2-7; the match to TRBD2 covers 11 bases. J lost 6 bases, V lost 0 bases, and 7 bases had no gene match. CDR3 length: 16 amino acids. Looked up from germline, CDR1 is LGHDT and CDR2 is YNNKEL (reference sequence). CDR3 loop: CASSQDLLAGAREQYF. CDR3 nucleotide sequence: TGTGCCAGCAGCCAAGATCTACTAGCGGGGGCACGCGAGCAGTACTTC.

The chain is built from TRBV24-1 and TRBJ2-1; 13 bases are shared with TRBD2. V trimming: 1 base; J trimming: 9 bases; junction bases outside the gene matches: 8. CDR3 length: 17 residues. Germline V gene sequence: CDR1 KGHDR, CDR2 SFDVKD. For the CDR3, the DNA is TGTGCCACCAGTGATTTAACCGGGACTAGCGGGATGAGTGAGCAGTTCTTC. Amino acid sequence: CATSDLTGTSGMSEQFF.

The rearrangement uses TRBV5-6 and TRBJ1-4; 9 bases fit TRBD1. Per germline, CDR1 SGHDT and CDR2 YYEEEE. Losses at the gene ends were 4 bases for V and 8 bases for J; bases not matched to a gene: 3. The CDR3 is 13 amino acids. CDR3 region: CASSRGQGEKLFF. For the CDR3, the DNA is TGTGCCAGCAGCAGAGGACAGGGGGAAAAACTGTTTTTT.

The chain combines TRBV29-1 with TRBJ2-5, with 12 bases identical to TRBD2. The trim removed 0 bases at V and 5 bases at J, leaving 7 bases unmatched. The CDR3 runs to 16 residues. Germline CDR1 SQVTM, CDR2 ANQGSEA. The CDR3 DNA is TGCAGCGTTGAAGATTGGCTAGCGGGAGGGTGGGAGACCCAGTACTTC. Translated: CSVEDWLAGGWETQYF.

The J gene is TRBJ2-1, the V gene TRBV18, with a weak D call TRBD1 (5 bases). The V and J ends lost 0 bases and 2 bases respectively, with 11 bases between them. This CDR3 comprises 16 residues. CDR1 KGHSH and CDR2 LQKENI come from the germline V gene. The CDR3 coding sequence is TGTGCCAGCTCACCACCTCCAGGGTCGACCTACAATGAGCAGTTCTTC. Its protein is CASSPPPGSTYNEQFF. Looking up the rest from reference TRBV18 and TRBJ2-1 gives the full variable domain: NAGVMQNPRHLVRRRGQEARLRCSPMKGHSHVYWYRQLPEEGLKFMVYLQKENIIDESGMPKERFSAEFPKEGPSILRIQQVVRGDSAAYFCASSPPPGSTYNEQFFGPGTRLTVL.

The V gene is TRBV25-1, the J gene TRBJ1-2, with 9 bases identical to TRBD1. Germline-derived CDR1 and CDR2 are MGHDK and SYGVNS. The CDR3 is 13 amino acids. V shed 5 bases, J shed 5 bases, and the junction held 3 bases outside the gene matches. CDR3 sequence (DNA): TGTGCCAGCAGTTTGGGGACAGGGTATGGCTACACCTTC. This sequence encodes CASSLGTGYGYTF.

This clone has more than one count but fewer than ten. The V gene is TRBV7-3, the J gene TRBJ2-1; tentatively, D is TRBD2 (5 bases). Trimming removed 6 bases from V and 5 bases from J, with 11 bases in between. Germline loops: CDR1 SGHTA, CDR2 FQGTGA. The CDR3 loop spans 13 amino acids. The DNA of the CDR3 is TGTGCCAGCAGACTAGGCCCCAACAATGAGCAGTTCTTC. Its translation is CASRLGPNNEQFF.